What follows is one T cell receptor (beta chain) and its context. Its target is unknown. The CDR3 runs 17 residues. The J segment lost 1 base and the V segment lost 1 base, leaving 7 bases of the junction unmatched. The germline CDR1 and CDR2 sequences are SGHRS and YFSETQ. Sequenced by immunoSEQ multiplex PCR; TCRdb stores in-frame clones only, minus some. Among under 40,000 clones, 70% to 80% were seen once, and the ten largest hold around 13%. This specimen comes from a study of OX40 agonist ivuxolimab in advanced cancers. Across the whole study: Every 2 weeks, patients got intravenous ivuxolimab at one of six dose levels (0.01-10 mg/kg). Having had anti-PD-1, anti-PD-L1 or anti-CTLA-4 therapy before was allowed, and around 39% had some.

Patients were ineligible given autoimmune disease history or systemic immunosuppression. Study-wide results and caveats: CD4+ T cells averaged fewer expanded clones than CD8+ T cells.

This receptor was identified in an adult with an advanced solid tumor such as melanoma, head and neck, liver or kidney cancer. Source: CD4+ or CD8+ T cells sorted from blood, taken in a trial of the OX40 agonist ivuxolimab. The chain has TRBV5-1 and TRBJ1-2, with TRBD1 identical over 10 bases. The CDR3 DNA sequence: TGCGCCAGCAGCTTGTCGACAGGGGGCATTGGTAACTATGGCTACACCTTC. It is translated as CASSLSTGGIGNYGYTF.